Below, one TCR beta chain is given with its context. What it binds is unknown. This specimen belongs to a study of beta chain features in type 1 diabetes. Overall study: Regarding age, gender and cell yields, patients proved similar to healthy donors.

CD4+ naive, central memory, regulatory and stem cell-like memory cells were sorted via CD45RO/CCR7/CD25/CD127/CD95/CD27. Study results and caveats: The study left unresolved whether HLA type influences TCRB rearrangement. In all four CD4+ subsets, TCRB CDR3 length was significantly, moderately reduced in type 1 diabetes.

Since all of the isolated RNA was reverse transcribed, expressed TCRB transcripts were what got sequenced. Sequencing used immunoSEQ multiplex PCR; TCRdb keeps in-frame clones, though not all of them. The repertoire holds 53,000 or so clones, with roughly 63% as singletons. The V gene's germline CDR1 is SGDLS and CDR2 YYNGEE. The CDR3 spans 16 residues. The junction had 6 bases not matched to a gene; V was cut back by 3 bases and J by 3 bases. The chain couples TRBV9 to TRBJ2-2, with TRBD1 matching over 9 bases. The receptor was isolated from a woman aged 25 to 39 with type 1 diabetes. Sequencing input: stem cell memory CD4+ T cells from blood. The DNA for the CDR3 is TGTGCCAGCAGCGCGGACAGGGGAGGGGACACCGGGGAGCTGTTTTTT. This gives the protein CASSADRGGDTGELFF.